This T cell receptor beta chain emerged from a study of PD-1 blockade in classical Hodgkin lymphoma. General study points: Similar baseline diversity was found in complete responders and newly diagnosed patients. The causes of the repertoire differences, possibly disease activity or prior therapy, remain undefined. CD8+ TCR diversity did not rise significantly by C4D1, unlike CD4+. The study reported lower baseline TCR diversity in newly diagnosed patients than in healthy donors.

Exposure to brentuximab vedotin varied, and each patient had relapsed following autologous stem cell transplantation. Sequenced by immunoSEQ multiplex PCR; TCRdb stores in-frame clones only, minus some. The data contain about 66,000 clones, 70% to 80% of them seen just once; the ten biggest clones take up roughly 9.1%. This CDR3 has 16 amino acids. With 5 bases removed from V and 2 bases from J, the gap between germline ends came to 16 bases. Germline-derived CDR1 and CDR2 are MNHEY and SMNVEV (reference sequence). In regard to this clone: As yet, its antigen is unknown.

The specimen comprised peripheral blood mononuclear cells (PBMCs), sampled before the second cycle of nivolumab. The chain carries TRBV27 and TRBJ1-5; D is perhaps TRBD1 (5 bases). This sequence originates from a human donor with classical Hodgkin lymphoma. The CDR3 region has the DNA TGTGCCAGCAGTCCTATTAGGGGATTGGGCAATCAGCCCCAGCATTTT. This encodes CASSPIRGLGNQPQHF.